This T cell receptor (beta chain) was captured by sequencing in a study of cytomegalovirus exposure and HLA in healthy donors. Turning to the study itself: An early release of data contained tens of millions of unique TCRs, which came from HLA-typed donors.

Concerning this clone itself: Antigen specificity is unknown.

Unmatched junction bases numbered 5, after V lost 6 bases and J lost 5 bases. The CDR3 has 14 residues. CDR1 is LNHDA, CDR2 SQIVND, per germline (reference sequence). Study conclusions and caveats: The study listed roughly 150 cytomegalovirus-associated TCR beta chains.

The PCR made use of 60 Vbeta and 13 Jbeta primers. The table came from immunoSEQ multiplex PCR; TCRdb's copy has only in-frame clones and leaves some out. The repertoire holds more than 85,000 clones, approximately 57% seen once, with approximately 6% in the top ten. The chain combines TRBV19 with TRBJ1-4; 8 nucleotides align to TRBD1. The sequence derives from a woman aged 30 to 39 in good health and CMV-seronegative. Sequencing was carried out using PBMCs. CDR3 residues: CASSEDRENEKLFF. CDR3 coding DNA: TGTGCCAGTAGCGAGGACAGGGAAAATGAAAAACTGTTTTTT.